Reported below is one TCR beta chain. Profiled with immunoSEQ multiplex PCR; TCRdb holds only in-frame clones, not every one. Of roughly 70,000 clones in the sample, around four fifths were seen once. The entry originates in a study of a mutant IDH1 vaccine in newly diagnosed glioma. Time point meaning: baseline, week 1 (first vaccination visit). Treatment defined: pre-vaccination baseline after standard-of-care therapy. This clonotype was obtained from a woman aged 18-30 years with glioma. Some clones in this sample may be carry-over from other donors' samples. The material sequenced was peripheral blood mononuclear cells (PBMCs), taken from a glioma patient treated with radiotherapy, temozolomide or both.

CDR3 in DNA: TGTGCCTGTTCCCGGGGCCGGGAGATAGATACGCAGTATTTT. Protein product: CACSRGREIDTQYF. The chain employs TRBV30 and TRBJ2-3; a possible D gene is TRBD2 (6 bases). V dropped 6 bases and J dropped 5 bases, with 18 bases sitting between them. Germline loops: CDR1 GTSNPN, CDR2 SVGIG (reference sequence). The CDR3 runs 14 residues.